This T cell receptor (beta chain) was recovered during a study of neoadjuvant anti-PD-1 for oral cavity cancer. Time point denoted: after neoadjuvant nivolumab, at surgical resection. The data were produced by immunoSEQ multiplex PCR, yet TCRdb's version contains in-frame clones alone and is incomplete. The sample gives approximately 15,000 clones, about four fifths of which show up once; approximately 2.8% is in the top ten. CDR1 is MNHNS and CDR2 is SASEGT in the germline V gene. The CDR3 extends over 15 amino acids. V was cut by 3 bases and J by 6 bases, with 18 bases left in between. V and J are TRBV6-1 and TRBJ2-7, with a weak D call TRBD2 (7 bases). The material was PBMCs, obtained after nivolumab (anti-PD-1) treatment. The receptor comes from a person between 40 and 80 years old with oral cavity squamous cell carcinoma. The CDR3 nucleotides are TGTGCCAGCAGTGACCCCTGGGGGGGCCACCTCGAGCAGTACTTC. Its protein product is CASSDPWGGHLEQYF.